This TCR beta chain was captured in a study of vaccination and CD4 T cells after COVID-19. Findings and caveats of the study: Counts of SARS-CoV-2-reactive clonotypes had a median that went from roughly 21 to 40, a nonsignificant change.

Details on this clonotype: Its matching antigen is unknown.

Germline V lookup: CDR1 SGHTA, CDR2 FQGTGA. The CDR3 is 15 amino acids. Trimming took off 5 bases at V and 0 bases at J, with 12 bases between the two ends. Stated treatment: roughly ten-day PBMC culture with coronavirus spike peptide pools or control peptides (ViraFEST assay). The Oncomine TCR Beta short-read assay was applied to DNA of cultured CD4+ T cells. TCRdb analysed the PCR reads with MiXCR anew, one entry per CDR3 protein. The table has approximately 17,000 distinct CDR3 sequences, around half seen once. V usage is TRBV7-3 and J usage is TRBJ2-3; tentatively, D is TRBD2 (6 bases). The specimen comprised CD4+ T cells from blood, cultured in vitro, sampled before SARS-CoV-2 vaccination. The clonotype was recovered from a human donor who had recovered from COVID-19. CDR3 nucleotides: TGTGCCAGCAGCCCGGGACTCTTAAGCACAGATACGCAGTATTTT. It codes for CASSPGLLSTDTQYF.